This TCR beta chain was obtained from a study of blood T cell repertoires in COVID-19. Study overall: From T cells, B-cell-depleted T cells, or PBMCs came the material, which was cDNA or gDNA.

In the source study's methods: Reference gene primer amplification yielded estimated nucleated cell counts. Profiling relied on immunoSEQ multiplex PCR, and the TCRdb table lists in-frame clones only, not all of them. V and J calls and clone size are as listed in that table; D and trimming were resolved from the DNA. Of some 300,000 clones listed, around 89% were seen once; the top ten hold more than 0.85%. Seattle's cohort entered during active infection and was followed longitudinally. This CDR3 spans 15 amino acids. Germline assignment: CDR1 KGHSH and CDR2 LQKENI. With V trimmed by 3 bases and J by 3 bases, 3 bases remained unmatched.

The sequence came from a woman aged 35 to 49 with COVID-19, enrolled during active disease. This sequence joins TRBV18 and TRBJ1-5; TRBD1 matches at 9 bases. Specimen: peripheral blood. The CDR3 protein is CASSPTGGFNQPQHF. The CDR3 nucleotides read TGTGCCAGCTCACCCACAGGGGGCTTCAATCAGCCCCAGCATTTT.